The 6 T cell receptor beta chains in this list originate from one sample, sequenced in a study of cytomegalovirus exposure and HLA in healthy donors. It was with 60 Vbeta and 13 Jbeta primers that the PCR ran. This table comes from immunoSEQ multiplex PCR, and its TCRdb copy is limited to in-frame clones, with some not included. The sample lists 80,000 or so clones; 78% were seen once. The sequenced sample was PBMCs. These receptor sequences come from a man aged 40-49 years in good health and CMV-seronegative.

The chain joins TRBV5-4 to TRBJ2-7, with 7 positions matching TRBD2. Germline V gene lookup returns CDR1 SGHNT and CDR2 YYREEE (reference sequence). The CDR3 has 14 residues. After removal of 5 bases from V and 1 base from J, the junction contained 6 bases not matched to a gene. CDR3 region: CASSHASGSYEQYF. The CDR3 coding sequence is TGTGCCAGCAGTCACGCTAGCGGATCCTACGAGCAGTACTTC.

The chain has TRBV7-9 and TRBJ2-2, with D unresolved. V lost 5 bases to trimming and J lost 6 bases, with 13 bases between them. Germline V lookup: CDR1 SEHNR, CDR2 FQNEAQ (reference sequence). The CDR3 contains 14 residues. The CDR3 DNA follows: TGTGCCAGCAGCCCACCGAACAACGCCGGGGAGCTGTTTTTT. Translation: CASSPPNNAGELFF.

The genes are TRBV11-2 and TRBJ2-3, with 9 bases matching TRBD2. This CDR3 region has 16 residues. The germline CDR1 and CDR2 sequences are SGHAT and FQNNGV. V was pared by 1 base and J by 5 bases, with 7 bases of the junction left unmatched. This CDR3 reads CASSLAGTSTQDTQYF. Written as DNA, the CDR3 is TGTGCCAGCAGCTTAGCTGGGACTAGCACCCAAGATACGCAGTATTTT. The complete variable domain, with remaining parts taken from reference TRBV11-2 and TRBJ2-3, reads EAGVAQSPRYKIIEKRQSVAFWCNPISGHATLYWYQQILGQGPKLLIQFQNNGVVDDSQLPKDRFSAERLKGVDSTLKIQPAKLEDSAVYLCASSLAGTSTQDTQYFGPGTRLTVL.

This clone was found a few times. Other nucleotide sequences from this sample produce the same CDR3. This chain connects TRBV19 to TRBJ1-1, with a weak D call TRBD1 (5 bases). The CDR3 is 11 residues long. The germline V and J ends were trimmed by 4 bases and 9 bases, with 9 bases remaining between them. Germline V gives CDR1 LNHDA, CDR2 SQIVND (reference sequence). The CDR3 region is CASSNTGKAFF. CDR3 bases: TGTGCCAGTAGTAACACAGGTAAAGCTTTCTTT.

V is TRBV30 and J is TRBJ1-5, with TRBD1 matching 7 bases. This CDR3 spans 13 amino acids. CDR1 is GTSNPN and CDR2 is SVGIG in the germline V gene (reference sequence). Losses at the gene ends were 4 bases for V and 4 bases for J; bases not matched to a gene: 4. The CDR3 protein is CAWTRDSNQPQHF. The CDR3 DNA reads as TGTGCCTGGACCCGGGACAGTAATCAGCCCCAGCATTTT.

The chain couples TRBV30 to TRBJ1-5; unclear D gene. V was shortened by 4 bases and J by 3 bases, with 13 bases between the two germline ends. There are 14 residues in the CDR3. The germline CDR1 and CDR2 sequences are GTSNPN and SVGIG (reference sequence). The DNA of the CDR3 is TGTGCCTGGACCCTCTCGAGCCACAATCAGCCCCAGCATTTT. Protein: CAWTLSSHNQPQHF.